The present T cell receptor beta chain was sequenced within a study of blood T cell repertoires in COVID-19. Study-wide context: Some COVID-19 samples were acute and others convalescent; all came from the United States, Italy and Spain.

V was cut by 6 bases and J by 5 bases, with 16 bases left in between. The length of the CDR3 is 14 residues. Germline V gene lookup returns CDR1 MNHEY and CDR2 SVGAGI. Method: immunoSEQ multiplex PCR; TCRdb's copy keeps in-frame clones and lacks some. The repertoire holds roughly 300,000 clones, with around 85% as singletons. Material: PBMCs or T cells enriched from blood (not recorded which). This TCR came from a woman aged 45-65 years who had recovered from COVID-19. V and J are TRBV6-5 and TRBJ1-1; D is unclear. The CDR3 is CASSAVRLRTEAFF. The CDR3 DNA reads as TGTGCCAGCAGCGCCGTCCGACTGAGGACTGAAGCTTTCTTT.